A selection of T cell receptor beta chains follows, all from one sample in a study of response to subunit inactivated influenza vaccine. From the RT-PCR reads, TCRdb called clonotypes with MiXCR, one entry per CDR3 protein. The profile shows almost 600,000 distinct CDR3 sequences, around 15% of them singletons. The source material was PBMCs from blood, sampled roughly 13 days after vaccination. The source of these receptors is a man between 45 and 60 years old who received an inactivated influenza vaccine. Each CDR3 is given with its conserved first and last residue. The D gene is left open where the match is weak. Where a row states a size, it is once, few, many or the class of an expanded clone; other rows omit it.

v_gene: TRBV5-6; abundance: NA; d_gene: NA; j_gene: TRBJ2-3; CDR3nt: TGTGCCAGCAGCTTGGGTTGGGACGATACGCAGTATTTT; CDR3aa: CASSLGWDDTQYF
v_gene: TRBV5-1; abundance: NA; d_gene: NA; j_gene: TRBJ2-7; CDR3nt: TGCGCCAGCAGCTTGGATGGGGGGCGGACCTACGAGCAGTACTTC; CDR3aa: CASSLDGGRTYEQYF
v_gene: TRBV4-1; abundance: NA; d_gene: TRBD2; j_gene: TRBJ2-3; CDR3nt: TGCGCCAGCAGCCCGAGCGGGAGTGGCCCAGATACGCAGTATTTT; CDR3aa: CASSPSGSGPDTQYF
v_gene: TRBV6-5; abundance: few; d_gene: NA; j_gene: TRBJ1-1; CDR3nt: TGTGCCAGCACCCAGGACTTTCGGAGGGCTTTCTTT; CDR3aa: CASTQDFRRAFF
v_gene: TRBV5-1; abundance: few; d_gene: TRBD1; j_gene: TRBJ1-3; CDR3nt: TGCGCCAGCAGCTTGGCCTCAGGGACAGGAATCTCTGGAAACACCATATATTTT; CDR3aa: CASSLASGTGISGNTIYF
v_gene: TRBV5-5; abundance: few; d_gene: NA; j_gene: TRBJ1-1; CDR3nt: TGTGCCAGCAGCTTGTTGGGGGGAAGGACTGAAGCTTTCTTT; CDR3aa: CASSLLGGRTEAFF
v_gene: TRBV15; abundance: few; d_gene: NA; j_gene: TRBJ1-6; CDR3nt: TGTGCCACCAGCAGAGACCCAAGTGGGGCTAATTCACCCCTCCACTTT; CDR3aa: CATSRDPSGANSPLHF
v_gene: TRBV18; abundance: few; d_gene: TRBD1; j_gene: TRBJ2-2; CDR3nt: TGTGCCAGCTCACCCAAGGGACAGGGGGAATCTAACACCGGGGAGCTGTTTTTT; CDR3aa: CASSPKGQGESNTGELFF
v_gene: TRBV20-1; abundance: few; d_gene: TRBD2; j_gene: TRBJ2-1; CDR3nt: TGCAGTGCTAGGGGGCGGGGGGACAATGAGCAGTTCTTC; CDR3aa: CSARGRGDNEQFF
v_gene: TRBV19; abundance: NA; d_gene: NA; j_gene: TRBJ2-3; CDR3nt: TGTGCCAGTAGTATAAACCGGGCTCTAGGAACAGATACGCAGTATTTT; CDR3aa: CASSINRALGTDTQYF
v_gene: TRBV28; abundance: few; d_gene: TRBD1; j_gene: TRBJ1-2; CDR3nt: TGTGCCAGCAGTCAGGGGGGCAACTCTAACTATGGCTACACCTTC; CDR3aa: CASSQGGNSNYGYTF
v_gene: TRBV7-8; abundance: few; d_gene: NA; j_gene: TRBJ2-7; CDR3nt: TGTGCCAGCAGCCCGAGACAGATCAAGGACGAGCAGTACTTC; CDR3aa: CASSPRQIKDEQYF
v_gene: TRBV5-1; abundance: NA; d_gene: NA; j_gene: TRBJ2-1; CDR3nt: TGCGCCAGCACGTCAGGGTGGGAGGGGGCATACGAGCAGTTCTTC; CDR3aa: CASTSGWEGAYEQFF
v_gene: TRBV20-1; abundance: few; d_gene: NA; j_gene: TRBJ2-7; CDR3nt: TGCAGTGCCAACCGGGACGGCTACGAGCAGTACTTC; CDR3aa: CSANRDGYEQYF
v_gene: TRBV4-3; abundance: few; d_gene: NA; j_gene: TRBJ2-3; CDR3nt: TGCGCCAGCAGCCAAGATCGAAATACGCAGTATTTT; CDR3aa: CASSQDRNTQYF
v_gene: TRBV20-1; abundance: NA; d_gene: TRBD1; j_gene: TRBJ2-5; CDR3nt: TGCAGTGCGGAGACAGGGATCCAAGAGACCCAGTACTTC; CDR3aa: CSAETGIQETQYF
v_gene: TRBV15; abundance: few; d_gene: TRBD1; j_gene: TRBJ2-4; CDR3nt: TGTGCCACCAGCCCGACAGGGGCAGGGGACATTCAGTACTTC; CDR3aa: CATSPTGAGDIQYF
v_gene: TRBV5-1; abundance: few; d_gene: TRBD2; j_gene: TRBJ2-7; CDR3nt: TGCGCCAGCAGCGATACCCCGGGACTAGCCTACGAGCAGTACTTC; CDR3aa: CASSDTPGLAYEQYF
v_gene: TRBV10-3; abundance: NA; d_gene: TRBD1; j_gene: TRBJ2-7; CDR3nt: TGTGCCATCAGTTCCACAGGGGACGAGCAGTACTTC; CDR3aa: CAISSTGDEQYF
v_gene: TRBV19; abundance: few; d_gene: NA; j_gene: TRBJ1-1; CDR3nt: TGTGCCAGTAGTAATCGACAGGACACTGAAGCTTTCTTT; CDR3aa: CASSNRQDTEAFF
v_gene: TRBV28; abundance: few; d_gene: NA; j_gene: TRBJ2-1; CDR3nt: TGTGCCAGCAGGATGAATAGCGGAGCTTACAATGAGCAGTTCTTC; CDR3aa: CASRMNSGAYNEQFF
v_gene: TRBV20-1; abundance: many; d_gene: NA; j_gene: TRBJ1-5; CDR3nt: TGCAGTGCTAGACAGGACCGGATCGGGCCCCAGCATTTT; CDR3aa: CSARQDRIGPQHF
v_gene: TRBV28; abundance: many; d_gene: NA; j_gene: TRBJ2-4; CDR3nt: TGTGCCAGCAGTTTAACAGGGCGGGAAAACATTCAGTACTTC; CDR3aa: CASSLTGRENIQYF
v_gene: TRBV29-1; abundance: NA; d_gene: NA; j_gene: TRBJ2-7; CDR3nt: TGCAGCGTTGCGGACAAGACTACGGTAAACTTC; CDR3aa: CSVADKTTVNF
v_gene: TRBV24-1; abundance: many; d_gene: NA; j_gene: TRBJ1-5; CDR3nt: TGTGCCACCCCAGGACAGCCACCTAATCAGCCCCAGCATTTT; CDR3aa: CATPGQPPNQPQHF
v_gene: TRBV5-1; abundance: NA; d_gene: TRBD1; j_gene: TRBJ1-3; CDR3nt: TGCGCCAGCAGCTTGAGGGGACAGGGATCCGGAAACACCATATATTTT; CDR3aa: CASSLRGQGSGNTIYF
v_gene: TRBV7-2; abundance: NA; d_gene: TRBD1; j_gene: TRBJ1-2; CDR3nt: TGTGCCAGCAGCTTTCAGACAGGGGGCAATGGCTACACCTTC; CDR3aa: CASSFQTGGNGYTF